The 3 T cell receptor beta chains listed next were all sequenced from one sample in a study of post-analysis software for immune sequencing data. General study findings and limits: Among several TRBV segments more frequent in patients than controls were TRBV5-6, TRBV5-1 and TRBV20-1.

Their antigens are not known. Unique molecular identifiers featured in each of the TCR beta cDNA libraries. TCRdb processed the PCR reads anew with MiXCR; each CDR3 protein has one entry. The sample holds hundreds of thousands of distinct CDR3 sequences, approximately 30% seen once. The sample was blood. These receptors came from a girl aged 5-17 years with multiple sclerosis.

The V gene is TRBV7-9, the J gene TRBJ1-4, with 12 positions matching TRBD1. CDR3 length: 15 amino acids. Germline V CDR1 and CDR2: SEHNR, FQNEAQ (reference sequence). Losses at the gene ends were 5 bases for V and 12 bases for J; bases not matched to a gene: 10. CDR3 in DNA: TGTGCCAGCAGCCCTGTGGGACAGGGGGCGAGAGAACTGTTTTTT. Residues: CASSPVGQGARELFF.

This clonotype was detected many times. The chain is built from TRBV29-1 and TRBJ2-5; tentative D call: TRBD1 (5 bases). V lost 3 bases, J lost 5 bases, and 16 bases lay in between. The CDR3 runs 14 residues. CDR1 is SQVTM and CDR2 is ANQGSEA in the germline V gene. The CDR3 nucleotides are TGCAGCGTTGATAGTTTGGCAGGGTGGGAGACCCAGTACTTC. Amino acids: CSVDSLAGWETQYF.

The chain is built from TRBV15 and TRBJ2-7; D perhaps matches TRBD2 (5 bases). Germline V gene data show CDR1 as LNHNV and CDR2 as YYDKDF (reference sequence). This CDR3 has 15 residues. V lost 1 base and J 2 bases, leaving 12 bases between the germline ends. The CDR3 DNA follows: TGTGCCACCAGCAGAGTCCGGGGTGGTACCTACGAGCAGTACTTC. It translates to CATSRVRGGTYEQYF.